This is a list of T cell receptor beta chains from one sample in a study of a mutant IDH1 vaccine in newly diagnosed glioma. Their antigens are not known. TCRdb's copy holds only in-frame clones and misses some; the assay was immunoSEQ multiplex PCR. The table lists some 70,000 clones, roughly 84% of them singletons, with 10% to 15% in the top ten. Specimen: PBMCs, collected from a glioma patient whose treatment included an IDH1 peptide vaccine. The receptors were gathered from a man between 18 and 29 years old with glioma. CDR3s include the opening cysteine and the closing phenylalanine or tryptophan. Fields, in order: V gene, D gene, J gene, clone size, CDR3 DNA, CDR3 protein. The D gene is left open where the match is weak. Expanded clones get a size class; other rows say once, few or many, or leave the size out.

TRBV6-1,NA,TRBJ2-2,few,TGTGCCAGCAGTGAAGCCGGGAGCCTGAACACCGGGGAGCTGTTTTTT,CASSEAGSLNTGELFF
TRBV29-1,NA,TRBJ1-2,NA,TGCAGCGTTCCCCCCCGGGGTACTAACTATGGCTACACCTTC,CSVPPRGTNYGYTF
TRBV6-5,TRBD1,TRBJ2-7,once,TGTGCCAGCAGTTGGGCCAAACAGGGGTCAGCCTACGAGCAGTACTTC,CASSWAKQGSAYEQYF
TRBV5-1,TRBD1,TRBJ1-1,NA,TGCGCCAGCAGCTTGAGCATCGGGACAGGGGGCACTGAAGCTCTCTTT,CASSLSIGTGGTEALF
TRBV5-1,NA,TRBJ2-2,NA,TGCGCCAGCAGCTCCCTCTTGGACACCGGGGAGCTGTTTTTT,CASSSLLDTGELFF
TRBV4-1,NA,TRBJ1-4,NA,TGCGCCAGCAGCCAAGTCGGGGGCGGGGGTAATGAAAAACTGTTTTTT,CASSQVGGGGNEKLFF
TRBV11-2,NA,TRBJ2-7,once,TGTGCCAGCAGCCAGGGTCGGCTCGAGCAGTACTTC,CASSQGRLEQYF
TRBV30,NA,TRBJ1-1,few,TGTGCCTGGAGGGGGGACGGCCCTGAAGCTTTCTTT,CAWRGDGPEAFF
TRBV27,NA,TRBJ1-1,NA,TGTGCCAGCAGTTCGCATAAGGGGTGGAACACTGAAGCTTTCTTT,CASSSHKGWNTEAFF
TRBV9,NA,TRBJ1-3,few,TGTGCCAGCAGCGTAGCCCCCTCTGGAAACACCATATATTTT,CASSVAPSGNTIYF
TRBV2,NA,TRBJ2-1,NA,TGTGCCAGCAGTGTCCCCGGAGGGGTCTCCTACAATGAGCAGTTCTTC,CASSVPGGVSYNEQFF
TRBV2,TRBD1,TRBJ1-2,once,TGTGCCAGACAGGGGGAGGGCTACACCTTC,CARQGEGYTF
TRBV6-5,NA,TRBJ2-7,NA,TGTGCCAGCAGTTACGGGAGGTGGGGGGCCTACGAGCAGTACTTC,CASSYGRWGAYEQYF
TRBV7-9,TRBD2,TRBJ2-1,NA,TGTGCCAGCAGCTTAGCGCTAACGGGACTAGCGGCATACAATGAGCAGTTCTTC,CASSLALTGLAAYNEQFF
TRBV15,NA,TRBJ1-1,few,TGTGCCACCAGCAGAGTGGGGGATAACACTGAAGCTTTCTTT,CATSRVGDNTEAFF
TRBV5-1,NA,TRBJ1-5,NA,TGCGCCAGCAGCTTGGTTCCGGATAGCAATCAGCCCCAGCATTTT,CASSLVPDSNQPQHF